Below are 9 T cell receptor beta chains sequenced from a single sample in a study of blood T cell repertoires in COVID-19 (dated by TCRdb to about 2020). Library preparation was by the immunoSEQ multiplex PCR assay. TCRdb retrieved this table from immuneACCESS and kept in-frame rearrangements only. Not all clones are present; in checked studies, unresolved V genes account for under half, and no reason is known for the remainder. The sample table holds about 60,000 clones, of which over 60% were seen once. The ten largest account for 4.8% of the sample. Sequencing used peripheral blood. These receptors were collected from a woman in her 70s with COVID-19, enrolled during active disease.

The CDR3 DNA is TGTGCCAGTAGTCCTCCCTCAGGGGGATACAATCAGCCCCAGCATTTT. Protein: CASSPPSGGYNQPQHF. The chain is built from TRBV19 and TRBJ1-5; 7 bases fit TRBD1. CDR3 length equals 16 residues. Germline V gene lookup returns CDR1 LNHDA and CDR2 SQIVND (reference sequence). Losses at the gene ends were 5 bases for V and 3 bases for J; bases not matched to a gene: 10.

The chain links TRBV20-1 to TRBJ1-5; a weak D match, TRBD1 (5 bases). The V gene lost 3 bases and the J gene lost 8 bases, with 17 bases spanning the gap. This CDR3 is 14 amino acids long. Per germline, CDR1 DFQATT and CDR2 SNEGSKA (reference sequence). This CDR3 reads CSASESGRREPQHF. The DNA of the CDR3 is TGCAGTGCTAGTGAGTCAGGGCGGAGGGAGCCCCAGCATTTT.

This chain links TRBV11-2 with TRBJ1-1; no clear D. Looked up from germline, CDR1 is SGHAT and CDR2 is FQNNGV. V was clipped by 2 bases and J by 4 bases, with 11 bases between them. This CDR3 has 14 residues. The CDR3 sequence: CASSLNPGITEAFF. Written as DNA, the CDR3 is TGTGCCAGCAGCTTAAATCCGGGAATCACTGAAGCTTTCTTT.

This clone was found once. This chain joins TRBV5-1 and TRBJ1-1, with 7 bases matching TRBD1. CDR1 is SGHRS and CDR2 is YFSETQ in the germline V gene. V was pared by 6 bases and J by 0 bases, with 11 bases of the junction left unmatched. CDR3 length: 16 residues. The CDR3 sequence: CASNTEGAAMNTEAFF. In DNA form, the CDR3 reads TGCGCCAGCAATACGGAGGGGGCGGCCATGAACACTGAAGCTTTCTTT. Combining the CDR3 with reference TRBV5-1 and TRBJ1-1 gives the whole variable domain KAGVTQTPRYLIKTRGQQVTLSCSPISGHRSVSWYQQTPGQGLQFLFEYFSETQRNKGNFPGRFSGRQFSNSRSEMNVSTLELGDSALYLCASNTEGAAMNTEAFFGQGTRLTVV.

This rearrangement joins TRBV15 to TRBJ1-5, with D maybe TRBD1 (6 bases). Trimming shortened V by 4 bases and J by 5 bases, and 12 bases separated the two germline ends. CDR3 size: 14 residues. Germline V lookup: CDR1 LNHNV, CDR2 YYDKDF (reference sequence). CDR3 region: CATSITGPHQPQHF. The CDR3 DNA sequence: TGTGCCACCAGCATTACAGGGCCCCATCAGCCCCAGCATTTT.

This chain links TRBV5-1 with TRBJ1-1; unclear D gene. The germline V gene encodes CDR1 SGHRS and CDR2 YFSETQ. V was trimmed by 4 bases and J by 0 bases, leaving 16 bases between them. The CDR3 runs 16 residues. The CDR3 DNA reads as TGCGCCAGCAGCCCGCGGGAAAATCGAATGAACACTGAAGCTTTCTTT. It codes for CASSPRENRMNTEAFF. Variable domain in full (rest from reference TRBV5-1 and TRBJ1-1): KAGVTQTPRYLIKTRGQQVTLSCSPISGHRSVSWYQQTPGQGLQFLFEYFSETQRNKGNFPGRFSGRQFSNSRSEMNVSTLELGDSALYLCASSPRENRMNTEAFFGQGTRLTVV.

The CDR3 DNA reads TGTGCCAGCAGCCAAGAGGTGGCGGGCAATCAGCCCCAGCATTTT. Residues: CASSQEVAGNQPQHF. The chain combines TRBV4-2 with TRBJ1-5; D ambiguous. The V and J ends lost 0 bases and 2 bases respectively, with 8 bases between them. The CDR3 consists of 15 residues. Germline V lookup: CDR1 LGHNA, CDR2 YNFKEQ.

The chain is built from TRBV2 and TRBJ2-1, with 9 nucleotides matching TRBD2. Trimming at V came to 0 bases and at J to 5 bases, leaving 8 bases not matched to a gene. The CDR3 covers 17 residues. CDR1 SNHLY and CDR2 FYNNEI come from the germline V gene. CDR3 DNA sequence: TGTGCCAGCAGTGAAGCGACGGGACTAGCAGTCGACAATGAGCAGTTCTTC. Its translation is CASSEATGLAVDNEQFF.

The genes are TRBV7-8 and TRBJ1-1; tentative D call: TRBD1 (5 bases). Trimming left V 1 base short and J 0 bases short, with 9 bases between. Germline loops: CDR1 SGHVS, CDR2 FQNEAQ. This CDR3 is built from 15 residues. In DNA, the CDR3 is TGTGCCAGCAGCTTAGATGACAGTATGAACACTGAAGCTTTCTTT. As protein: CASSLDDSMNTEAFF. Drawing the rest from reference TRBV7-8 and TRBJ1-1, the complete variable domain is GAGVSQSPRYKVAKRGQDVALRCDPISGHVSLFWYQQALGQGPEFLTYFQNEAQLDKSGLPSDRFFAERPEGSVSTLKIQRTQQEDSAVYLCASSLDDSMNTEAFFGQGTRLTVV.